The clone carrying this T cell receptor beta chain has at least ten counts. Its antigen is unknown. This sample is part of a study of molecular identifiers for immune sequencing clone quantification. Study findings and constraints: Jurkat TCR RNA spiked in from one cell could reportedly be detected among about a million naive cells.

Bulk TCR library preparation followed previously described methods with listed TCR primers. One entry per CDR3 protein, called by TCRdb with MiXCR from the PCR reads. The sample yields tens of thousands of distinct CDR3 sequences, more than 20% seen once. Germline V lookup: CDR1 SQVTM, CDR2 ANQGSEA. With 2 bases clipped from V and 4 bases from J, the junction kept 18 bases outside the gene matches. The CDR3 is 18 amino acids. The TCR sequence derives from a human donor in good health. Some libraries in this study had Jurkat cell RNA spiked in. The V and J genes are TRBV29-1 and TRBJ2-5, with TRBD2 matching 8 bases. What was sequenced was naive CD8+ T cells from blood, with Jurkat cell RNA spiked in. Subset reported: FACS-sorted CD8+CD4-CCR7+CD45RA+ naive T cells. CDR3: CSVESPGLDVYGRETQYF. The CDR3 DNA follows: TGCAGCGTTGAATCGCCGGGACTAGATGTTTATGGTCGAGAGACCCAGTACTTC.